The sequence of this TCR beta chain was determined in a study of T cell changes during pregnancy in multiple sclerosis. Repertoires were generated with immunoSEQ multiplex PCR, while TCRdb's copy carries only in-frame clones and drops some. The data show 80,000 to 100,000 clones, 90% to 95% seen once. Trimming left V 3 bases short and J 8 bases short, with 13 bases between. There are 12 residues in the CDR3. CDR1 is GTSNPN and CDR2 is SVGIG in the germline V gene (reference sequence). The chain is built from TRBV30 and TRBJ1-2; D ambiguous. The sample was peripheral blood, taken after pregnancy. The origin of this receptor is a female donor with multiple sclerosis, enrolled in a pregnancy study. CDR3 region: CAWSPRVGGYTF. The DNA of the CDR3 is TGTGCCTGGAGCCCGAGGGTTGGAGGCTACACCTTC.